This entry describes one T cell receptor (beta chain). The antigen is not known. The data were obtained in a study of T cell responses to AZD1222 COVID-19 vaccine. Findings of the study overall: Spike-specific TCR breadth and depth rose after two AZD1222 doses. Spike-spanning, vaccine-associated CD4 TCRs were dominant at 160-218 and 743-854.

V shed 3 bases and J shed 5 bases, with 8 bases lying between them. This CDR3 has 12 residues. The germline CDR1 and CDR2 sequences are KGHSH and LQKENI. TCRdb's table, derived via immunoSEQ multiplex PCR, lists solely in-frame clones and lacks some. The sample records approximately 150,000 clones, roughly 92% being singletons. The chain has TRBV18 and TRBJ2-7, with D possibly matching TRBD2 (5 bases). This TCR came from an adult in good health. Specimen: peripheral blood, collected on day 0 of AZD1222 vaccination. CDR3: CASSPSRDEQYF. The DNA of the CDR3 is TGTGCCAGCTCACCCTCGAGGGACGAGCAGTACTTC. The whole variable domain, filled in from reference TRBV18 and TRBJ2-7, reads NAGVMQNPRHLVRRRGQEARLRCSPMKGHSHVYWYRQLPEEGLKFMVYLQKENIIDESGMPKERFSAEFPKEGPSILRIQQVVRGDSAAYFCASSPSRDEQYFGPGTRLTVT.